This TCR beta chain was sequenced in a study of OX40 agonist ivuxolimab in advanced cancers. Study overall: Averaging 60 years in age, with a range of roughly 23 to 85, the cohort was around 85% male.

V lost 0 bases and J 0 bases, leaving 15 bases between the germline ends. Germline CDR1 and CDR2: SGDLS and YYNGEE. The CDR3 has 17 amino acids. This clone occurred once. TCRdb's table, derived via immunoSEQ multiplex PCR, lists solely in-frame clones and lacks some. This sample carries around 53,000 clones, 93% of them seen once, and the ten largest clones take around a sixth. This material consisted of CD4+ or CD8+ T cells sorted from blood, taken in a trial of the OX40 agonist ivuxolimab. V usage is TRBV9 and J usage is TRBJ2-5; D gene uncertain. The TCR comes from an adult with an advanced solid tumor such as melanoma, head and neck, liver or kidney cancer. The CDR3 bases are TGTGCCAGCAGCGTAGGAAACCAAAACCCTTACCAAGAGACCCAGTACTTC. Protein product: CASSVGNQNPYQETQYF.